This T cell receptor beta chain is from a study of Graves' ophthalmopathy and Graves' hyperthyroidism. At the level of the study: Stable hyperthyroidism was defined by absence of ophthalmopathy within 18 months of follow-up. Regarding the study as a whole: The blood repertoire also included most expanded thyroid clonotypes above 0.001 frequency.

The TCR beta CDR3 regions underwent amplification from RNA transcripts. Amplification began with first-round RT-PCR using HTBI primers, then second-round multiplex PCR was performed. TCRdb redid the calling of the multiplex PCR reads with MiXCR, one entry per CDR3 protein. The sample gives over a million distinct CDR3 sequences, about two fifths of which show up once; around 10% is in the top ten. From germline, CDR1 is WSHSY and CDR2 SAAADI. The CDR3 extends over 14 amino acids. Remarks on this clonotype: Its antigen is not identified. Since a much larger clone is just one base distant, this may be a read error.

Included hyperthyroidism patients were aged 18 to 65 and newly diagnosed (under 2 months' duration). Other autoimmune diseases, uncontrolled infections, pregnancy or lactation led to the exclusion of patients. This TCR derives from an adult man with Graves' hyperthyroidism. The chain couples TRBV10-2 to TRBJ1-2, with 7 bases that match TRBD1. Sequencing input: peripheral blood or thyroid tissue (not recorded which). Here the CDR3 reads CASSQGQGDYSYTF. The DNA of the CDR3 is TGCGCCAGCAGCCAAGGCCAGGGGGACTATAGCTACACCTTC.